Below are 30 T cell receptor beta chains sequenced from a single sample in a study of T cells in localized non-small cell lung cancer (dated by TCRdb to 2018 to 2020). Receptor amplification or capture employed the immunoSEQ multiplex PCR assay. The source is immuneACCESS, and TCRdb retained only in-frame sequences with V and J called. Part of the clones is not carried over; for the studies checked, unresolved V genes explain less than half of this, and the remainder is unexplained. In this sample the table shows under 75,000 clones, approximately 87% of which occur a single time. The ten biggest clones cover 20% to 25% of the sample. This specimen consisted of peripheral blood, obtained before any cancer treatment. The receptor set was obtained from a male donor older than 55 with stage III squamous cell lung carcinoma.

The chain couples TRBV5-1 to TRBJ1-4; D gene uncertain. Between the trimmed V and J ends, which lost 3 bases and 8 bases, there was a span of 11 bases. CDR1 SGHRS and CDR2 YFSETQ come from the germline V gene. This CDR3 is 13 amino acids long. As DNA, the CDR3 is TGCGCCAGCAGCTGGAAGGGTGGGGAAAAACTGTTTTTT. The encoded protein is CASSWKGGEKLFF.

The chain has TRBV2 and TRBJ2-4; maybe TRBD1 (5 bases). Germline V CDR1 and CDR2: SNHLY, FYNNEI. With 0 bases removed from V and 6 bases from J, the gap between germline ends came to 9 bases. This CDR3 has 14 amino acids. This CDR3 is CASSEARVINIQYF. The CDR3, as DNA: TGTGCCAGCAGTGAAGCCAGGGTGATAAACATTCAGTACTTC.

CDR3 loop: CASSFGVQSSGANVLTF. CDR3 sequence (DNA): TGTGCCAGCAGCTTCGGGGTTCAGAGCTCTGGGGCCAACGTCCTGACTTTC. This sequence joins TRBV7-6 and TRBJ2-6; perhaps TRBD2 as D (5 bases). Trimming cost V 3 bases and J 0 bases, with 12 bases left between them. Germline CDR1 reads SGHVS; CDR2 reads FNYEAQ. The CDR3 has 17 residues.

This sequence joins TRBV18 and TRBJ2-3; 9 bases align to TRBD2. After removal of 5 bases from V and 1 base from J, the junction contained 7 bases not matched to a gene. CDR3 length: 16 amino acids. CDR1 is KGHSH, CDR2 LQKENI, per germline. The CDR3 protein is CASSSLAGPCTDTQYF. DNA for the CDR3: TGTGCCAGCTCAAGCCTAGCGGGGCCTTGCACAGATACGCAGTATTTT.

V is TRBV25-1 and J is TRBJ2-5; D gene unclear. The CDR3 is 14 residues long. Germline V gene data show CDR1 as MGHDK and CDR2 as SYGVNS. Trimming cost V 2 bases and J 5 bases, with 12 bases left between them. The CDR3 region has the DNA TGTGCCAGCAGTGAAAAGGCGGCACGGGAGACCCAGTACTTC. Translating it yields CASSEKAARETQYF.

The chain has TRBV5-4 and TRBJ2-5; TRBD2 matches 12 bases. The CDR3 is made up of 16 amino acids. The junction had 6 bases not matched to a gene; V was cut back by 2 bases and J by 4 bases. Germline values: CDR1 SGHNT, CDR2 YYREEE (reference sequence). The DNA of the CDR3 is TGTGCCAGCAGCTTTCCTAGCGGGGGGGCAGGAGAGACCCAGTACTTC. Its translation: CASSFPSGGAGETQYF.

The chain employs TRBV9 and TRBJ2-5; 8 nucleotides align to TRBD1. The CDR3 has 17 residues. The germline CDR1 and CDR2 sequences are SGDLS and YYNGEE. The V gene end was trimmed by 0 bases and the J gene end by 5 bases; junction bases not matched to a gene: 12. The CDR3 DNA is TGTGCCAGCAGCGTAGAAGGAAGGCAGGGGGCGCGGGAGACCCAGTACTTC. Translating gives CASSVEGRQGARETQYF.

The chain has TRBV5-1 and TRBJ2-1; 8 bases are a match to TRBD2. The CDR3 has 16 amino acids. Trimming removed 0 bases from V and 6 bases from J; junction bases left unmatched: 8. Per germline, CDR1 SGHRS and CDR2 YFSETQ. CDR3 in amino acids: CASSLASGGAGNEQFF. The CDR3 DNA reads TGCGCCAGCAGCTTGGCGTCCGGGGGGGCTGGCAATGAGCAGTTCTTC.

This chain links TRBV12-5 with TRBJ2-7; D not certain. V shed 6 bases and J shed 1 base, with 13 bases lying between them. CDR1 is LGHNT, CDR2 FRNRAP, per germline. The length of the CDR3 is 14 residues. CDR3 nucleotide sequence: TGTGCTAGTGGGCCCCCCGACGGATCCTACGAGCAGTACTTC. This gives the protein CASGPPDGSYEQYF.

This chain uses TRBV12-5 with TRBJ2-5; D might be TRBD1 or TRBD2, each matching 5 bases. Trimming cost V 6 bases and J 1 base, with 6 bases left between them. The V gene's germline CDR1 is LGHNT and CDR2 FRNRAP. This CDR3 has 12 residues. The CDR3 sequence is CASGRGQETQYF. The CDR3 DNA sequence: TGTGCTAGTGGGAGGGGCCAAGAGACCCAGTACTTC.

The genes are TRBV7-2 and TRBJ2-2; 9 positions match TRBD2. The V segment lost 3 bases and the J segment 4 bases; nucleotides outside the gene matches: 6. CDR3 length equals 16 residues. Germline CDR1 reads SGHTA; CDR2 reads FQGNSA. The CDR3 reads CASSLLAGELTGELFF. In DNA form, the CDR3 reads TGTGCCAGCAGCTTGTTAGCGGGGGAGCTCACCGGGGAGCTGTTTTTT.

Here the CDR3 reads CASLPGQSTDTQYF. In DNA, the CDR3 is TGCGCCAGCCTACCGGGACAGAGCACAGATACGCAGTATTTT. V is TRBV5-1 and J is TRBJ2-3, with TRBD1 identical over 7 bases. V was pared by 7 bases and J by 0 bases, with 5 bases of the junction left unmatched. CDR3 length: 14 amino acids. The germline gives CDR1 SGHRS, CDR2 YFSETQ. The whole variable domain, filled in from reference TRBV5-1 and TRBJ2-3, reads KAGVTQTPRYLIKTRGQQVTLSCSPISGHRSVSWYQQTPGQGLQFLFEYFSETQRNKGNFPGRFSGRQFSNSRSEMNVSTLELGDSALYLCASLPGQSTDTQYFGPGTRLTVL.

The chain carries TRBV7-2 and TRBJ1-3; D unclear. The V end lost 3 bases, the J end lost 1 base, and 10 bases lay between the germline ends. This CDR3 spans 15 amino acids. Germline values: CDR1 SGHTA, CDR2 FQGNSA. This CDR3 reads CASSFTVGSGNTIYF. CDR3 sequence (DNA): TGTGCCAGCAGCTTTACCGTGGGGTCTGGAAACACCATATATTTT.

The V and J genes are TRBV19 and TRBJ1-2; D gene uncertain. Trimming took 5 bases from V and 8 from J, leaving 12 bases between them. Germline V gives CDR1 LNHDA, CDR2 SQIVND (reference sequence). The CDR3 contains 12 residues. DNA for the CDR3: TGTGCCAGTAGTGGGCAGGATGGCGGCTACACCTTC. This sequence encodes CASSGQDGGYTF.

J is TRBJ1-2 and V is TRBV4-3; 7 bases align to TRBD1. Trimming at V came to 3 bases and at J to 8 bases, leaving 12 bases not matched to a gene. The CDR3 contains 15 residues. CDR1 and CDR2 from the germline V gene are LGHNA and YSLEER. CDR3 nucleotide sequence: TGCGCCAGCAGCCATTCTAGGACAGGCGAGGCGGGCTACACCTTC. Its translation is CASSHSRTGEAGYTF.

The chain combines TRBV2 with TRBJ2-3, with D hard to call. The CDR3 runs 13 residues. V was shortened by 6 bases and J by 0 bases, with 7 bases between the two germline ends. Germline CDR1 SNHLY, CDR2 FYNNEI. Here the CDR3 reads CASRMRSTDTQYF. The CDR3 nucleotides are TGTGCCAGCAGGATGCGGAGCACAGATACGCAGTATTTT. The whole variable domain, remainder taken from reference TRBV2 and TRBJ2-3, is EPEVTQTPSHQVTQMGQEVILRCVPISNHLYFYWYRQILGQKVEFLVSFYNNEISEKSEIFDDQFSVERPDGSNFTLKIRSTKLEDSAMYFCASRMRSTDTQYFGPGTRLTVL.

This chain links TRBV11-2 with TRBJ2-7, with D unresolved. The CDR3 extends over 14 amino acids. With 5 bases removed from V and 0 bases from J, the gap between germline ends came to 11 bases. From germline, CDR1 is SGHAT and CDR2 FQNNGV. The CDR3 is CASSSTKGSYEQYV. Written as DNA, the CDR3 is TGTGCCAGCAGCAGCACTAAAGGCTCCTACGAGCAGTACGTC.

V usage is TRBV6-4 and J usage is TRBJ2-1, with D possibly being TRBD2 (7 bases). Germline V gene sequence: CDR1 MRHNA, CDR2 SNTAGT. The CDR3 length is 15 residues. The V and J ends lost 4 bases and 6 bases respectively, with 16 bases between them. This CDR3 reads CASSAIGGGINEQFF. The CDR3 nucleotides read TGTGCCAGCAGTGCGATAGGGGGGGGGATCAATGAGCAGTTCTTC.

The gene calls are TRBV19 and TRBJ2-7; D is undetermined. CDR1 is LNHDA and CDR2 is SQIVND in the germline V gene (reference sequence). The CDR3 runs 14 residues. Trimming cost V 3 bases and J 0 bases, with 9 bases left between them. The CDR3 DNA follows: TGTGCCAGTAGTATCGAGCCCCCCTCCTACGAGCAGTACGTC. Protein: CASSIEPPSYEQYV.

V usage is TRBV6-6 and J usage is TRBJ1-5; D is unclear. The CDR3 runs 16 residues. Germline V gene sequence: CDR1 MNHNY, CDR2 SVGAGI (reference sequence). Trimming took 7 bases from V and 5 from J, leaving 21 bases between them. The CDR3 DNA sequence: TGTGCCAGCACCCTAAAGAGGGCAGCTACTTATCAGCCCCAGCATTTT. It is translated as CASTLKRAATYQPQHF.

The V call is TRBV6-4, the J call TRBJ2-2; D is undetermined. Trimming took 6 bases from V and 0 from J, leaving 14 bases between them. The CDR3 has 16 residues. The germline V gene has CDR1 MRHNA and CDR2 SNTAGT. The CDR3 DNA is TGTGCCAGCAGCTTGGACGGACCTCCGAACACCGGGGAGCTGTTTTTT. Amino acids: CASSLDGPPNTGELFF.

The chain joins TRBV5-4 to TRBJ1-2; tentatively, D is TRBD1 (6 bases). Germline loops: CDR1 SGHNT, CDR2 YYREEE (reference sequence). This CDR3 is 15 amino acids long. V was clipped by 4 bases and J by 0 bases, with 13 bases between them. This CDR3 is CASSLGTLANYGYTF. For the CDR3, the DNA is TGTGCCAGCAGCCTTGGGACACTCGCTAACTATGGCTACACCTTC.

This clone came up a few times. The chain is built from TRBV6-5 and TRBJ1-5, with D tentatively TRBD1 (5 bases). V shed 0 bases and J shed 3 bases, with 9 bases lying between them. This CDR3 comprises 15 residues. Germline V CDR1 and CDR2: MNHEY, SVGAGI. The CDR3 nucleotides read TGTGCCAGCAGTTACTCATCAGGGAACAATCAGCCCCAGCATTTT. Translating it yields CASSYSSGNNQPQHF.

Written as DNA, the CDR3 is TGCGCCAGCAGCCAAGATGGGCCTGATCGGCCCTTGGGAACCGGGGAGCTGTTTTTT. This translates into CASSQDGPDRPLGTGELFF. V and J are TRBV4-1 and TRBJ2-2; D remains ambiguous. The CDR3 is made up of 19 amino acids. In germline, CDR1 is MGHRA, CDR2 YSYEKL. V shed 0 bases and J shed 5 bases, with 22 bases lying between them.

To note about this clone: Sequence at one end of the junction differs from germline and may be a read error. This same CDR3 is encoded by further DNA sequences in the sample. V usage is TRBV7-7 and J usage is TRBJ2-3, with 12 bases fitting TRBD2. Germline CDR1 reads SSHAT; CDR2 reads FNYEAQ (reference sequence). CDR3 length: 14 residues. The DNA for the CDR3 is TGTGCTAGCAGCCCGGGACTAGCGGGTGATACGCAGTATTTT. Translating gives CASSPGLAGDTQYF.

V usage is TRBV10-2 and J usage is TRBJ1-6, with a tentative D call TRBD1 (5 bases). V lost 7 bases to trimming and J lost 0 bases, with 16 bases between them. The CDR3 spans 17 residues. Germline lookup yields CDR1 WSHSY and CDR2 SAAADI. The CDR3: CASTSGLDSSYNSPLHF. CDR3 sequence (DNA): TGCGCCAGCACGAGCGGTTTAGACAGCTCCTATAATTCACCCCTCCACTTT.

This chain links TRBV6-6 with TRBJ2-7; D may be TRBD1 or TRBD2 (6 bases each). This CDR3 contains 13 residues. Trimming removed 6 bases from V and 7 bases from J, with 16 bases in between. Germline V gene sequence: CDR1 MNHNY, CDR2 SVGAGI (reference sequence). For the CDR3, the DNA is TGTGCCAGCAGCCGAACGGGGGCGGGGGAGCAGTACTTC. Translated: CASSRTGAGEQYF.

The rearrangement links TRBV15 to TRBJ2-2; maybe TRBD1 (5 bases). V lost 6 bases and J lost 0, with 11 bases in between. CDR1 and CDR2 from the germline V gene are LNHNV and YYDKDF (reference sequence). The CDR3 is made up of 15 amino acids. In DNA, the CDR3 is TGTGCCACCAGATTAAGGGGCGCGAACACCGGGGAGCTGTTTTTT. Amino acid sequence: CATRLRGANTGELFF.

This CDR3 reads CASSPRVFTDTQYF. Here the CDR3 DNA reads TGTGCCAGCAGTCCCCGGGTTTTCACAGATACGCAGTATTTT. The chain uses TRBV27 and TRBJ2-3, with D unclear. CDR3 length: 14 residues. Deletions cut 5 bases from V and 2 bases from J, with 11 bases between. Germline values: CDR1 MNHEY, CDR2 SMNVEV (reference sequence).

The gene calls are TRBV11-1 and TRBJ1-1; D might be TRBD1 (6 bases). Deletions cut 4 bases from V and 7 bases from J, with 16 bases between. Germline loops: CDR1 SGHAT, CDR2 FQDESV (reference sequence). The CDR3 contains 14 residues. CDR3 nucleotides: TGTGCCAGCAGCTCTTCAGGGGTATGGATTGAAGCTTTCTTT. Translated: CASSSSGVWIEAFF. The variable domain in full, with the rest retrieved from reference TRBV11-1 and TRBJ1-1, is EAEVAQSPRYKITEKSQAVAFWCDPISGHATLYWYRQILGQGPELLVQFQDESVVDDSQLPKDRFSAERLKGVDSTLKIQPAELGDSAMYLCASSSSGVWIEAFFGQGTRLTVV.